The 27 T cell receptor beta chains presented below share a single source sample, sequenced in a study of T cells in Graves' hyperthyroidism and ophthalmopathy. TCR beta CDR3 sequences were amplified from RNA transcripts. RT-PCR in the first round (using the HTBI primer set) targeted the TCR CDR3. TCRdb reanalysed the multiplex PCR reads using MiXCR and keeps one entry per CDR3 protein. The table includes 600,000 to 700,000 distinct CDR3 sequences, 45% detected once. Sequencing was carried out using peripheral blood or thyroid tissue (not recorded which). Every receptor here comes from an adult man with Graves' disease, either hyperthyroidism or ophthalmopathy (not recorded which).

The table lists this clonotype with a count of one. The junction and the germline gene differ at one end; a read error may be behind it. The chain is built from TRBV7-9 and TRBJ1-1; perhaps TRBD1 as D (6 bases). The CDR3 consists of 12 residues. The germline V gene has CDR1 SEHNR and CDR2 FQNEAQ (reference sequence). The CDR3 spells CASSLGGWGAFF. In nucleotides, the CDR3 is TGTGCCAGCAGTTTAGGGGGGTGGGGAGCTTTCTTT.

The V gene is TRBV25-1, the J gene TRBJ1-1; D is unresolved. Deletions cut 5 bases from V and 1 base from J, with 20 bases between. This CDR3 comprises 17 residues. Looked up from germline, CDR1 is MGHDK and CDR2 is SYGVNS. CDR3 DNA sequence: TGTGCCAGCAGTTTAAAGCTCGTCCCAGTCGCGAACACTGAAGCTTTCTTT. As protein: CASSLKLVPVANTEAFF. The whole variable domain, remainder taken from reference TRBV25-1 and TRBJ1-1, is EADIYQTPRYLVIGTGKKITLECSQTMGHDKMYWYQQDPGMELHLIHYSYGVNSTEKGDLSSESTVSRIRTEHFPLTLESARPSHTSQYLCASSLKLVPVANTEAFFGQGTRLTVV.

The rearrangement uses TRBV15 and TRBJ2-5; a weak D match, TRBD2 (5 bases). Germline lookup yields CDR1 LNHNV and CDR2 YYDKDF (reference sequence). Trimming removed 0 bases from V and 5 bases from J, with 19 bases in between. This CDR3 comprises 17 residues. CDR3 residues: CATSRDLGSSLGETQYF. The CDR3 DNA follows: TGTGCCACCAGCAGAGATTTAGGGTCTAGCCTCGGGGAGACCCAGTACTTC.

Turning to this clonotype: A clone one base away is much larger, so this may be a read error. V usage is TRBV15 and J usage is TRBJ1-1; D perhaps matches TRBD1 (5 bases). The CDR3 has 14 amino acids. Germline V gene data show CDR1 as LNHNV and CDR2 as YYDKDF (reference sequence). This chain's CDR3 is CATSRDPGHTGAFF. The CDR3 nucleotides are TGTGCCACCAGCAGAGATCCGGGGCACACTGGAGCTTTCTTT.

In this sample, this clonotype turned up a few times. The rearrangement joins TRBV5-6 to TRBJ1-5; weak D call: TRBD1 (5 bases). V lost 3 bases to trimming and J lost 1 base, with 14 bases between them. The CDR3 covers 16 residues. CDR1 SGHDT and CDR2 YYEEEE come from the germline V gene. Written as DNA, the CDR3 is TGTGCCAGCAGCTCGACGTGGGACCGCAGCAATCAGCCCCAGCATTTT. Its translation: CASSSTWDRSNQPQHF. Full variable domain (missing parts from reference TRBV5-6 and TRBJ1-5): DAGVTQSPTHLIKTRGQQVTLRCSPKSGHDTVSWYQQALGQGPQFIFQYYEEEERQRGNFPDRFSGHQFPNYSSELNVNALLLGDSALYLCASSSTWDRSNQPQHFGDGTRLSIL.

In its sample, this clonotype was seen many times. The J gene is TRBJ2-5, the V gene TRBV29-1; 8 bases map to TRBD2. V lost 4 bases, J lost 1 base, and 8 bases stayed unmatched. Germline V gene sequence: CDR1 SQVTM, CDR2 ANQGSEA. The CDR3 totals 15 residues. The CDR3 spells CSVVSSGAPQETQYF. The CDR3 bases are TGCAGCGTTGTCAGTAGCGGGGCGCCCCAAGAGACCCAGTACTTC.

The CDR3, as DNA: TGTGCCAGCAGTGACAGGTCCTACAGGGGTCCTGAATCACCCCTCCACTTT. Its protein product is CASSDRSYRGPESPLHF. This chain joins TRBV6-4 and TRBJ1-6; the match to TRBD1 covers 7 bases. The CDR3 sequence is 17 residues long. CDR1 and CDR2 (germline): MRHNA, SNTAGT. Germline trimming cut 2 bases from V and 10 bases from J; bases unmatched to any gene: 14.

This clonotype was observed at least ten times. The gene calls are TRBV10-2 and TRBJ2-5; no clear D gene. V lost 4 bases and J 5 bases, leaving 11 bases between the germline ends. This CDR3 has 13 amino acids. Per the germline V gene, CDR1 is WSHSY and CDR2 is SAAADI. The CDR3 sequence: CASSGPPGETQYF. CDR3 DNA sequence: TGCGCCAGCAGTGGCCCCCCTGGGGAGACCCAGTACTTC.

The rearrangement uses TRBV7-6 and TRBJ2-2, with D perhaps matching TRBD1 (6 bases). The J call is uncertain, as TRBJ1-1 better fits the DNA end. This CDR3 has 15 residues. The germline gives CDR1 SGHVS, CDR2 FNYEAQ. The CDR3 DNA sequence: TGTGCCAGCCGAAGGGCTGGGGCAGGGGTCACTGAAGCTTTCTTT. This codes for CASRRAGAGVTEAFF.

This clonotype has only a few counts. The V call is TRBV12-3 or TRBV12-4, the J call TRBJ1-5; D call uncertain. This CDR3 contains 15 residues. Trimming pared 4 bases from V and 4 bases from J, leaving 14 bases between. CDR3 coding DNA: TGTGCCAGCAGTTCCAACGGGAGCCCTAATCAGCCCCAGCATTTT. It is translated as CASSSNGSPNQPQHF.

This clonotype was seen a few times. The V and J genes are TRBV7-9 and TRBJ1-4; 7 bases are shared with TRBD1. The length of the CDR3 is 15 residues. Trimming cost V 5 bases and J 6 bases; bases outside gene matches: 9. The germline V gene has CDR1 SEHNR and CDR2 FQNEAQ (reference sequence). This CDR3 reads CASSGSGGFDEKLFF. The CDR3, as DNA: TGTGCCAGCAGCGGCTCAGGGGGGTTCGATGAAAAACTGTTTTTT.

This clonotype showed up many times. The rearrangement uses TRBV20-1 and TRBJ2-7, with 8 bases matching TRBD1. Germline assignment: CDR1 DFQATT and CDR2 SNEGSKA (reference sequence). The CDR3 length is 13 residues. J lost 0 bases, V lost 4 bases, and 2 bases had no gene match. DNA of the CDR3: TGCAGTGCTACGGGACAGGACTCCTACGAGCAGTACTTC. This encodes CSATGQDSYEQYF.

This clonotype appeared a single time. The rearrangement uses TRBV29-1 and TRBJ2-7; D is unresolved. Between the trimmed V and J ends, which lost 1 base and 12 bases, there was a span of 7 bases. The germline V gene encodes CDR1 SQVTM and CDR2 ANQGSEA. The CDR3 extends over 9 amino acids. CDR3 sequence (DNA): TGCAGCGTTGAAGCGAGAGGGTACTTC. It encodes CSVEARGYF.

This clonotype was seen only once. The CDR3 nucleotides read TGTGCCAGCAGCTCACTTTGGAATTCACCCCTCCACTTT. Translating it yields CASSSLWNSPLHF. This chain connects TRBV7-9 to TRBJ1-6; unclear D gene. Germline V CDR1 and CDR2: SEHNR, FQNEAQ (reference sequence). CDR3 length: 13 amino acids. The V end lost 4 bases, the J end lost 7 bases, and 8 bases lay between the germline ends.

J is TRBJ2-7 and V is TRBV5-1; 9 bases are a match to TRBD1. The germline V gene has CDR1 SGHRS and CDR2 YFSETQ. The CDR3 runs to 15 residues. Trimming cost V 0 bases and J 7 bases; bases outside gene matches: 8. The CDR3: CASSLEGTGYGEQYF. CDR3 coding DNA: TGCGCCAGCAGCTTGGAAGGGACAGGGTATGGTGAGCAGTACTTC.

The rearrangement links TRBV7-9 to TRBJ1-1; perhaps TRBD1 as D (5 bases). In germline, CDR1 is SEHNR, CDR2 FQNEAQ (reference sequence). V was shortened by 7 bases and J by 2 bases, with 17 bases between the two germline ends. The CDR3 has 15 amino acids. The CDR3 DNA reads as TGTGCCAGCACCCGACCTCAGGGAGGTAACACTGAAGCTTTCTTT. It yields the protein CASTRPQGGNTEAFF.

This clonotype was picked up many times. The chain links TRBV12-3 or TRBV12-4 to TRBJ1-2; 8 nucleotides agree with TRBD1. Unmatched junction bases numbered 7, after V lost 5 bases and J lost 5 bases. The CDR3 spans 14 residues. The CDR3 is CASSIDRGWYGYTF. The CDR3 DNA is TGTGCCAGCAGTATCGACAGGGGCTGGTATGGCTACACCTTC.

In its sample, this clonotype was seen many times. As DNA, the CDR3 is TGTGCCAGCAAGAGACAGACGGGCTACACCTTC. It encodes CASKRQTGYTF. This chain connects TRBV2 to TRBJ1-2; possibly TRBD1 for D (5 bases). The germline CDR1 and CDR2 sequences are SNHLY and FYNNEI. V dropped 7 bases and J dropped 8 bases, with 11 bases sitting between them. The CDR3 contains 11 residues.

This clonotype was counted a single time. The CDR3 DNA follows: TGTGCCAGCAGTCCTGGATCCGGCACAGGGGCAGGGCAGCCCCAGCATTTT. This encodes CASSPGSGTGAGQPQHF. V is TRBV12-3 or TRBV12-4 and J is TRBJ1-5; TRBD1 aligns across 7 bases. The trim removed 5 bases at V and 7 bases at J, leaving 17 bases unmatched. This CDR3 region has 17 residues.

This clonotype was counted between two and nine times. The genes are TRBV12-3 or TRBV12-4 and TRBJ2-5, with D unresolved. Trimming removed 1 base at V and 0 bases at J, with 6 bases between. The CDR3 contains 14 residues. This CDR3 reads CASSLGLNQETQYF. The CDR3 DNA reads TGTGCCAGCAGTTTAGGGCTTAACCAAGAGACCCAGTACTTC.

The V gene is TRBV2, the J gene TRBJ1-1; tentative D call: TRBD1 (6 bases). The CDR3 has 16 residues. V was clipped by 7 bases and J by 0 bases, with 18 bases between them. Germline V gene lookup returns CDR1 SNHLY and CDR2 FYNNEI. The CDR3 coding sequence is TGTGCCAGCACCCTTGGGCAGGGGATCATGAACACTGAAGCTTTCTTT. Its protein product is CASTLGQGIMNTEAFF.

This clonotype occurred many times. The CDR3 spells CSVEVGGTGTGELFF. In DNA form, the CDR3 reads TGCAGCGTTGAAGTTGGAGGGACGGGCACCGGGGAGCTGTTTTTT. The chain recombines TRBV29-1 with TRBJ2-2; D is possibly TRBD2 (6 bases). CDR1 and CDR2 (germline): SQVTM, ANQGSEA. The CDR3 loop spans 15 amino acids. V dropped 1 base and J dropped 4 bases, with 13 bases sitting between them.

The gene calls are TRBV7-8 and TRBJ1-6; 9 positions match TRBD1. V lost 5 bases to trimming and J lost 14 bases; unmatched junction nucleotides: 10. There are 14 residues in the CDR3. Germline V CDR1 and CDR2: SGHVS, FQNEAQ. The CDR3 bases are TGTGCCAGCAGCGACGGGACAGGGCTTCGGGCCCTCCACTTT. It is translated as CASSDGTGLRALHF.

Regarding this clonotype: As the CDR3 is not closed by the conserved phenylalanine or tryptophan, this likely results from a read error. The chain combines TRBV12-3 or TRBV12-4 with TRBJ1-1; D ambiguous. The ends were cut back, 6 bases at V and 3 bases at J, with 8 bases in the middle. The CDR3 sequence is 12 residues long. CDR3 in amino acids: CASSRRDTEAFL. As DNA, the CDR3 is TGTGCCAGCAGCCGACGGGACACTGAAGCTTTCCTT.

The sample holds many counts of this clonotype. The chain has TRBV20-1 and TRBJ1-2, with D hard to call. The V gene's germline CDR1 is DFQATT and CDR2 SNEGSKA (reference sequence). This CDR3 spans 13 amino acids. The V end was cut by 4 bases, the J end by 3 bases, with 12 bases between. CDR3 DNA sequence: TGCAGTGCTAAGGCCTGGCAGGACTATGGCTACACCTTC. It yields the protein CSAKAWQDYGYTF.

The chain couples TRBV7-2 to TRBJ1-2; no clear D gene. Germline V gene lookup returns CDR1 SGHTA and CDR2 FQGNSA. There are 14 residues in the CDR3. Trimming stripped 5 bases from V and 2 bases from J, with 12 bases between. This chain's CDR3 is CASSPYIANYGYTF. The CDR3 coding sequence is TGTGCCAGCAGCCCCTACATCGCCAACTATGGCTACACCTTC.

This clonotype was counted ten times or more. This rearrangement joins TRBV7-9 to TRBJ1-2; tentative D call: TRBD1 (5 bases). Germline V lookup: CDR1 SEHNR, CDR2 FQNEAQ (reference sequence). The V end lost 0 bases, the J end lost 3 bases, and 11 bases lay between the germline ends. The CDR3 has 15 residues. The CDR3 nucleotides are TGTGCCAGCAGCTTAGCGGAGAGGGGCTACTATGGCTACACCTTC. Residues: CASSLAERGYYGYTF.